This T cell receptor beta chain is from a study of T cell responses to AZD1222 COVID-19 vaccine. About the study: Combined were second doses at about 4 or about 12 weeks. Findings and limits, study-wide: Sampled repertoires all dated from after the peak T cell response. Reportedly, nearly half of unique spike TCRs recognized epitopes outside B.1.351/B.1.1.7 mutations. Mostly white British, mostly female donors; authors suggested clonal diversity may be underestimated.

The table came from immunoSEQ multiplex PCR; TCRdb's copy has only in-frame clones and leaves some out. The profile shows about 67,000 clones, approximately 80% of them singletons. On this clone: Antigen: not known.

Losses at the gene ends were 6 bases for V and 7 bases for J; bases not matched to a gene: 12. CDR1 is KGHSH and CDR2 is LQKENI in the germline V gene. This CDR3 spans 15 amino acids. The chain joins TRBV18 to TRBJ1-5, with TRBD1 identical over 7 bases. This TCR was sampled from an adult in good health. The source was peripheral blood, collected on day 0 of AZD1222 vaccination. The CDR3 protein is CASSSRQGSRQPQHF. CDR3 nucleotide sequence: TGTGCCAGCTCTTCGAGACAGGGCTCTCGGCAGCCCCAGCATTTT. The entire variable domain, with the rest obtained from reference TRBV18 and TRBJ1-5, is as follows: NAGVMQNPRHLVRRRGQEARLRCSPMKGHSHVYWYRQLPEEGLKFMVYLQKENIIDESGMPKERFSAEFPKEGPSILRIQQVVRGDSAAYFCASSSRQGSRQPQHFGDGTRLSIL.